Listed below are T cell receptor beta chains from one sample, sequenced in a study of blood T cell repertoires in COVID-19. Data came from immunoSEQ multiplex PCR; TCRdb stores just in-frame clones and leaves some out. The sample has 83,000 or so clones; around four fifths are singletons. Sequenced material: peripheral blood. The receptors here all came from an elderly woman with acute or convalescent COVID-19. Each CDR3 is given with its conserved first and last residue. A D gene is named only where the DNA matches it firmly. Some rows mark clone size as missing; the rest say once, few, many or name a class of expanded clone.

size,D,V,J,CDR3,DNA
-,TRBD1,TRBV28,TRBJ1-4,CASSSQGATNEKLFF,TGTGCCAGCAGTTCACAGGGGGCAACTAATGAAAAACTGTTTTTT
-,TRBD2,TRBV24-1,TRBJ2-3,CATSDQSGGDGDTQYF,TGTGCCACCAGTGACCAGAGCGGGGGGGACGGAGATACGCAGTATTTT
-,TRBD1,TRBV28,TRBJ2-1,CASSSSAGGSYNEQFF,TGTGCCAGCAGTTCGTCAGCAGGGGGATCGTACAATGAGCAGTTCTTC
-,TRBD1,TRBV11-2,TRBJ1-3,CASGQGLGNTIYF,TGTGCCAGCGGACAGGGGCTAGGAAACACCATATATTTT
once,-,TRBV19,TRBJ2-5,CASSIFFQETQYF,TGTGCCAGTAGTATTTTCTTTCAAGAGACCCAGTACTTC
-,TRBD2,TRBV6-5,TRBJ2-7,CASSYSGLADSYEQYF,TGTGCCAGCAGTTACTCAGGACTAGCGGACTCCTACGAGCAGTACTTC
-,-,TRBV3-1/TRBV3-2,TRBJ2-2,CASSQANTGELFF,TGTGCCAGCAGCCAAGCAAACACCGGGGAGCTGTTTTTT
-,TRBD2,TRBV7-9,TRBJ2-7,CASNERERYEQYF,TGTGCCAGCAACGAGCGGGAGCGGTACGAGCAGTACTTC
-,-,TRBV6-5,TRBJ2-1,CASRAFLRTNEQFF,TGTGCCAGCAGAGCTTTCCTTCGAACCAATGAGCAGTTCTTC
-,-,TRBV7-9,TRBJ2-3,CASSLKGGGSSTDTQYF,TGTGCCAGCAGCTTAAAGGGGGGCGGGAGTAGCACAGATACGCAGTATTTT